This record concerns one TCR beta chain sequence. Its target is unknown. CDR1 and CDR2 from the germline V gene are SGHRS and YFSETQ. The J segment lost 5 bases and the V segment lost 0 bases, leaving 6 bases of the junction unmatched. The CDR3 is 16 amino acids. People whose metastatic non-small-cell lung cancer was chemo-refractory got focal radiation along with CTLA-4 blockade by ipilimumab. This sample is drawn from a study of radiotherapy plus CTLA-4 blockade in lung cancer. Study as a whole: Across the patients, objective responses occurred in 18%, and disease control in approximately 30%.

Study-level findings and limits: The best predictor of response was reported to be early blood T cell clone dynamics, with interferon-beta. Radiotherapy with ipilimumab was followed by blood expansion of tumor-derived clones.

The repertoire was sequenced with immunoSEQ multiplex PCR; TCRdb's copy has only in-frame clones and lacks some. The table has about 67,000 clones, 60% to 80% seen once. This TCR was sampled from a human donor with non-small cell lung cancer whose response to radiotherapy plus ipilimumab could not be evaluated. Some clones in this sample may be carry-over from other donors' samples. This chain connects TRBV5-1 to TRBJ2-1; 9 bases are shared with TRBD1. This sample comprised peripheral blood, obtained from a patient treated with radiotherapy plus ipilimumab. The chain's CDR3 is CASSLDTGGKNNEQFF. The CDR3 nucleotides are TGCGCCAGCAGCTTGGATACAGGGGGCAAGAACAATGAGCAGTTCTTC.